The present T cell receptor beta chain was sequenced within a study of blood T cell repertoires in COVID-19. Whole-study context: Nucleic acid was either cDNA or gDNA, and it came from T cells, B-cell-depleted T cells, or PBMCs.

V was clipped by 3 bases and J by 4 bases, with 21 bases between them. The CDR3 spans 17 residues. From germline, CDR1 is SNHLY and CDR2 FYNNEI. The protocol was immunoSEQ multiplex PCR, while the TCRdb copy is restricted to in-frame clones and leaves out a portion. The repertoire holds about 160,000 clones, over 75% seen once, with 8% to 13% in the top ten. The chain has TRBV2 and TRBJ1-2; D is unclear. What was sequenced was peripheral blood. The receptor was isolated from a man aged 60-69 years with active or convalescent COVID-19. The CDR3 spells CASSEATQLPNRYGYTF. CDR3 DNA sequence: TGTGCCAGCAGTGAGGCGACTCAATTACCGAATCGCTATGGCTACACCTTC.